This T cell receptor beta chain was documented in a study of T-cell memory formation after mild COVID-19. Findings and caveats of the study: Largely, contracting CD4+ clones fell within CM and EM, and contracting CD8+ clones within EMRA. Whereas later expanders leaned CD4+, clones contracting day 15 to 85 showed a balanced CD4/CD8 makeup. A second wave of clones peaked on day 37, and their SARS-CoV-2 specificity went unconfirmed.

TCRdb fed the 5' RACE reads into MiXCR, producing one record per CDR3 protein. Of about 390,000 distinct CDR3 sequences in the sample, 16% were seen once. This clonotype has just a few counts. The antigen remains undetermined. This CDR3 comprises 17 residues. CDR1 is SGHTA, CDR2 FQGTGA, per germline. Germline trimming cut 5 bases from V and 7 bases from J; bases unmatched to any gene: 11. This clonotype was sampled from a man younger than 35 who had mild COVID-19 (a few samples of this study predate the infection). Cell type and time point are not known. The sample consisted of PBMCs or a T cell subset sorted from them (not recorded which). This chain links TRBV7-3 with TRBJ2-2, with TRBD2 matching 12 bases. CDR3 region: CASSLAPSGGAGGELFF. In DNA form, the CDR3 reads TGTGCCAGCAGCCTCGCCCCTAGCGGGGGGGCTGGCGGGGAGCTGTTTTTT. Based on the CDR3 plus reference TRBV7-3 and TRBJ2-2, the full variable domain is GAGVSQTPSNKVTEKGKYVELRCDPISGHTALYWYRQSLGQGPEFLIYFQGTGAADDSGLPNDRFFAVRPEGSVSTLKIQRTERGDSAVYLCASSLAPSGGAGGELFFGEGSRLTVL.